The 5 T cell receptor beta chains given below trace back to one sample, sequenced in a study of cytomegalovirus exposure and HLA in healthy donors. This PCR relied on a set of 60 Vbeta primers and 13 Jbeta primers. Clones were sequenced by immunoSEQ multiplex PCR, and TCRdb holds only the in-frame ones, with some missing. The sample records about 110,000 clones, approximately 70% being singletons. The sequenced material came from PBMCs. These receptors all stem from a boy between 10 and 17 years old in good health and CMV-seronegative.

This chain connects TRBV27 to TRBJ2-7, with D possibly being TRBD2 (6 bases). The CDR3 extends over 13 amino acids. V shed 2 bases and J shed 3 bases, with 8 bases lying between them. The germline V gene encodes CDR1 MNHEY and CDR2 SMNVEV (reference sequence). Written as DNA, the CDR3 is TGTGCCAGCAGTTTACGCGGGAACTACGAGCAGTACTTC. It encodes CASSLRGNYEQYF.

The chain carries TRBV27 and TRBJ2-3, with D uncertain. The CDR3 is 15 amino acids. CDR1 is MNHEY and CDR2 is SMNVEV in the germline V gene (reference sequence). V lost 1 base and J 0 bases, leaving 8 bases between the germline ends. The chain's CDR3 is CASSLFGRSTDTQYF. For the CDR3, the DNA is TGTGCCAGCAGTTTATTCGGCAGGAGCACAGATACGCAGTATTTT.

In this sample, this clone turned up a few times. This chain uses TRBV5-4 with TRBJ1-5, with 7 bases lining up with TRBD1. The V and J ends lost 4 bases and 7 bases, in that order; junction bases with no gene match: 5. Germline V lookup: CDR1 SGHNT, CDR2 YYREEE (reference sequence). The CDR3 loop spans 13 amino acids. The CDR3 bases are TGTGCCAGCAGCCTACAGGGGACCCAGCCCCAGCATTTT. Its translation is CASSLQGTQPQHF.

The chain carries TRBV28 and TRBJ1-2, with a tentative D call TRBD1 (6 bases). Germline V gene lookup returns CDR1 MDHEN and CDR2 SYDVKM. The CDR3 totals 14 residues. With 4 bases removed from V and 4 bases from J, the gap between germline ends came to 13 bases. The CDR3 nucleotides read TGTGCCAGCAGTTCATCAGGGGTTCTCTATGGCTACACCTTC. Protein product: CASSSSGVLYGYTF.

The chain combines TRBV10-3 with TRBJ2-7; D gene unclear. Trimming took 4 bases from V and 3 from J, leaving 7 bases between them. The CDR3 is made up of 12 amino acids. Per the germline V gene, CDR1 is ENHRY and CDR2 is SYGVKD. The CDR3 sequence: CAISVENYEQYF. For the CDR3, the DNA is TGTGCCATCAGTGTGGAGAACTACGAGCAGTACTTC.